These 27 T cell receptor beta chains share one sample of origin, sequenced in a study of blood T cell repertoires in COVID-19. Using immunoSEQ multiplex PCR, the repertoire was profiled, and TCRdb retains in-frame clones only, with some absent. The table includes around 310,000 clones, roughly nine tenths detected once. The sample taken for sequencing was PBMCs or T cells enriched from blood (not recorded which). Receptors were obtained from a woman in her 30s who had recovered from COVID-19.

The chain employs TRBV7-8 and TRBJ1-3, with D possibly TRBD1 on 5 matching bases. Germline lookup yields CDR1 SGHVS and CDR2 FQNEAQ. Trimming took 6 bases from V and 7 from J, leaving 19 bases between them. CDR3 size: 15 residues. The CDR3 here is CASSLIRLGGNTIYF. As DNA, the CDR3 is TGTGCCAGCAGTCTTATCAGGCTGGGGGGGAACACCATATATTTT.

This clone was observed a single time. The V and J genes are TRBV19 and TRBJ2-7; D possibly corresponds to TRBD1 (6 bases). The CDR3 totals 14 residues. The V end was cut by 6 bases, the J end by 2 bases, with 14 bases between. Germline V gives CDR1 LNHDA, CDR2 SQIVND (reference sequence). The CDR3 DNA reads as TGTGCCAGTAGCCCGAACGGACAGACCTACGAGCAGTACTTC. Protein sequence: CASSPNGQTYEQYF.

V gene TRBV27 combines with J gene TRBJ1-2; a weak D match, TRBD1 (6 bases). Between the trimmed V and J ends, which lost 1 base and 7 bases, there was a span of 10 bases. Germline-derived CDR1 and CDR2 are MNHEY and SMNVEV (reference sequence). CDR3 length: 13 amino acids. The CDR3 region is CASSLLEGGGYTF. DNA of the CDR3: TGTGCCAGCAGTTTATTAGAAGGGGGTGGCTACACCTTC.

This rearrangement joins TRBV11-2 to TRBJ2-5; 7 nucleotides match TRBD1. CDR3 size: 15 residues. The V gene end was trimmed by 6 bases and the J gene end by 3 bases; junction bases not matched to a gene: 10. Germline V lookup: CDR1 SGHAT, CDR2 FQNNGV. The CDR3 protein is CASSSPGTAKETQYF. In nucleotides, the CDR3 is TGTGCCAGCAGTTCCCCGGGGACAGCTAAAGAGACCCAGTACTTC. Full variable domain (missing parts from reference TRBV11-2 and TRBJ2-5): EAGVAQSPRYKIIEKRQSVAFWCNPISGHATLYWYQQILGQGPKLLIQFQNNGVVDDSQLPKDRFSAERLKGVDSTLKIQPAKLEDSAVYLCASSSPGTAKETQYFGPGTRLLVL.

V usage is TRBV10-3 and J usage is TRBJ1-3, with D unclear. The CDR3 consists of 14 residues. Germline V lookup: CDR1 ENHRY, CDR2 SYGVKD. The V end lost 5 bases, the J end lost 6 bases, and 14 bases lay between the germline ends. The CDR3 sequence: CAISKMGTQNTIYF. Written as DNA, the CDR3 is TGTGCCATCAGTAAGATGGGCACCCAAAACACCATATATTTT.

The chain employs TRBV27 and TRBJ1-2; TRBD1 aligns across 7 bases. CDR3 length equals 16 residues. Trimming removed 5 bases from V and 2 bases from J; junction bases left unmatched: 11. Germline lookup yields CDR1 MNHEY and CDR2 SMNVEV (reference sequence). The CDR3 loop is CASSPMEGAVNYGYTF. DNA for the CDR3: TGTGCCAGCAGTCCCATGGAGGGGGCGGTCAACTATGGCTACACCTTC.

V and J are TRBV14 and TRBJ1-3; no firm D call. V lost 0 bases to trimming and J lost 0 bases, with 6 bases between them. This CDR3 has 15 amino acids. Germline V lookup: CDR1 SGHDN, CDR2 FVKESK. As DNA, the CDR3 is TGTGCCAGCAGCCAAGAACTGCTCTCTGGAAACACCATATATTTT. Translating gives CASSQELLSGNTIYF.

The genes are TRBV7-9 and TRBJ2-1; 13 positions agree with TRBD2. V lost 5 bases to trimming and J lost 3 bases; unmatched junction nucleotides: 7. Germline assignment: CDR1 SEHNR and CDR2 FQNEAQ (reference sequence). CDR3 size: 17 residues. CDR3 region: CASSPRTSGSVYNEQFF. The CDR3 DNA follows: TGTGCCAGCAGCCCAAGGACTAGCGGGAGTGTCTACAATGAGCAGTTCTTC.

CDR3 residues: CASSRGYNSGNTIYF. Written as DNA, the CDR3 is TGTGCCAGTAGCCGCGGGTATAACTCAGGAAACACCATATATTTT. The chain employs TRBV19 and TRBJ1-3; D gene unclear. The CDR3 sequence is 15 residues long. V lost 6 bases to trimming and J lost 4 bases, with 16 bases between them. Germline CDR1 LNHDA, CDR2 SQIVND (reference sequence). Variable domain in full (rest from reference TRBV19 and TRBJ1-3): DGGITQSPKYLFRKEGQNVTLSCEQNLNHDAMYWYRQDPGQGLRLIYYSQIVNDFQKGDIAEGYSVSREKKESFPLTVTSAQKNPTAFYLCASSRGYNSGNTIYFGEGSWLTVV.

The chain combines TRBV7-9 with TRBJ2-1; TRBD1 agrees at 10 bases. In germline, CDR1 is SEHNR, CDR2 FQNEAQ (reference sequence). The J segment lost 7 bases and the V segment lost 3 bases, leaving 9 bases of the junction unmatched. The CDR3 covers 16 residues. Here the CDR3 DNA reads TGTGCCAGCAGCTTCAAGACAGGGGGCGCGGGTAATGAGCAGTTCTTC. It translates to CASSFKTGGAGNEQFF.

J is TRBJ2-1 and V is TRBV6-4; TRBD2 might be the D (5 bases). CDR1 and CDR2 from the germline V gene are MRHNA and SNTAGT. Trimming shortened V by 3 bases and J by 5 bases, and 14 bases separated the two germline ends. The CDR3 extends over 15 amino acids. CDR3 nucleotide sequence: TGTGCCAGCAGTGAATCCCTCCGGGGAAACAATGAGCAGTTCTTC. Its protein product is CASSESLRGNNEQFF.

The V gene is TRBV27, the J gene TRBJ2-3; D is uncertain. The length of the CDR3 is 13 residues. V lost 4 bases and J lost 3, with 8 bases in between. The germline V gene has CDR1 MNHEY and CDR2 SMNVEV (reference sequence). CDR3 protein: CASSSPVTDTQYF. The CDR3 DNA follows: TGTGCCAGCAGTTCCCCGGTGACAGATACGCAGTATTTT.

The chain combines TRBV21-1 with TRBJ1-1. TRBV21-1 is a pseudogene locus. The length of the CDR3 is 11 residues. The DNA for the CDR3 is TGTGCCAGTGTTCAGGGACTTCAAGCTTTCTTT. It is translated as CASVQGLQAFF.

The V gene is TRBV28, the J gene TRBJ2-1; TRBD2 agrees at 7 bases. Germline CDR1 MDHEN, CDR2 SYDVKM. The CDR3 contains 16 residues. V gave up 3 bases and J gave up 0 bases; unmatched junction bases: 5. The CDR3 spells CASSLPVAGSYNEQFF. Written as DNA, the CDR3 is TGTGCCAGCAGTTTGCCGGTAGCGGGCTCCTACAATGAGCAGTTCTTC.

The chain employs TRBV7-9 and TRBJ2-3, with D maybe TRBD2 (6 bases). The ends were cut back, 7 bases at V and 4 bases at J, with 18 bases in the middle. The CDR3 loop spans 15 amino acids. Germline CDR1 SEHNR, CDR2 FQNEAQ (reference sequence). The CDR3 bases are TGTGCCAGCATCTCAGCGCGGGATGACTCAGATACGCAGTATTTT. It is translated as CASISARDDSDTQYF. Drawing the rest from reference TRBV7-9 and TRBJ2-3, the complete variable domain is DTGVSQNPRHKITKRGQNVTFRCDPISEHNRLYWYRQTLGQGPEFLTYFQNEAQLEKSRLLSDRFSAERPKGSFSTLEIQRTEQGDSAMYLCASISARDDSDTQYFGPGTRLTVL.

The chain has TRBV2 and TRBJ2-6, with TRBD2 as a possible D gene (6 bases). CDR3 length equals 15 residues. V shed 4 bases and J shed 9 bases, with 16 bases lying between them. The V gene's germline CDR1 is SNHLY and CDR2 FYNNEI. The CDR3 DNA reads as TGTGCCAGCAGTGGGGAGGTGGCCTCTCACAACGTCCTGACTTTC. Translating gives CASSGEVASHNVLTF.

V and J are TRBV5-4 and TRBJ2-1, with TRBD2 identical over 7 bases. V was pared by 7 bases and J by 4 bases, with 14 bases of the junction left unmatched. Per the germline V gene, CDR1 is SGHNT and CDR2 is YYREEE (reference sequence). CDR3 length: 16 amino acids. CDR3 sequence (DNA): TGTGCCAGCGTTGGTCCCGGGACTAAGCATTACAATGAGCAGTTCTTC. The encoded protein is CASVGPGTKHYNEQFF.

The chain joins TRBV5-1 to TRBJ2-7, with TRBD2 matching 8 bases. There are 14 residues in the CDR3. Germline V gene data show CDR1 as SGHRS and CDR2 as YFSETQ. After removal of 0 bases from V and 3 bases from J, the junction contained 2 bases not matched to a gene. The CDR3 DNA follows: TGCGCCAGCAGCTTGGGACTAGCGAGCTACGAGCAGTACTTC. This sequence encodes CASSLGLASYEQYF.

The CDR3 protein is CASSLVTGREAFF. CDR3 in DNA: TGTGCCAGCAGCTTAGTCACAGGGAGAGAAGCTTTCTTT. The V gene is TRBV11-2, the J gene TRBJ1-1; tentative D call: TRBD1 (6 bases). Trimming took 1 base from V and 8 from J, leaving 11 bases between them. CDR1 and CDR2 (germline): SGHAT, FQNNGV. This CDR3 has 13 residues.

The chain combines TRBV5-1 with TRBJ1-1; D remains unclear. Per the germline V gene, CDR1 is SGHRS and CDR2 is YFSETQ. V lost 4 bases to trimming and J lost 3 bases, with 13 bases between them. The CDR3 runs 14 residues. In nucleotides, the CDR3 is TGCGCCAGCAGCCGCGGAACGGGTGACACTGAAGCTTTCTTT. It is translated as CASSRGTGDTEAFF.

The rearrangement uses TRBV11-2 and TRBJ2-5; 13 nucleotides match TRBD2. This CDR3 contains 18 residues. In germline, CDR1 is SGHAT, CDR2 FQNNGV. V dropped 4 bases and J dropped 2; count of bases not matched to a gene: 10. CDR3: CASSSTNPGLAGQETQYF. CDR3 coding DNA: TGTGCCAGCAGCTCGACGAACCCGGGACTAGCGGGGCAAGAGACCCAGTACTTC.

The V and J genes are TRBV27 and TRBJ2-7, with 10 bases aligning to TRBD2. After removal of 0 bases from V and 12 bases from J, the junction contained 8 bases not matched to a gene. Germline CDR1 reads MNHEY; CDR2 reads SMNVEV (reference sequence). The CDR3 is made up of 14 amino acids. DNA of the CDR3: TGTGCCAGCAGTTTATCTAGGCTAGCGGGAGAGTCGTACTTC. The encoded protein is CASSLSRLAGESYF.

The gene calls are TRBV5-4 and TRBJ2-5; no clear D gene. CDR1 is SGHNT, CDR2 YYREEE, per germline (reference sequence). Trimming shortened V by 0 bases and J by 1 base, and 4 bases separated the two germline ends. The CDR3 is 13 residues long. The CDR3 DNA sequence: TGTGCCAGCAGCTTGGGTAGCCAAGAGACCCAGTACTTC. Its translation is CASSLGSQETQYF. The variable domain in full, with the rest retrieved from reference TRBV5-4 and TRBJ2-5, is ETGVTQSPTHLIKTRGQQVTLRCSSQSGHNTVSWYQQALGQGPQFIFQYYREEENGRGNFPPRFSGLQFPNYSSELNVNALELDDSALYLCASSLGSQETQYFGPGTRLLVL.

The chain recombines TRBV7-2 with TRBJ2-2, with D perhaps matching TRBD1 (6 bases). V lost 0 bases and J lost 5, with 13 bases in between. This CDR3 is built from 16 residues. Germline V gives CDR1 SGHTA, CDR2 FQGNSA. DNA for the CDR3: TGTGCCAGCAGCTTAGCGCAGGACGGACAGACCGGGGAGCTGTTTTTT. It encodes CASSLAQDGQTGELFF.

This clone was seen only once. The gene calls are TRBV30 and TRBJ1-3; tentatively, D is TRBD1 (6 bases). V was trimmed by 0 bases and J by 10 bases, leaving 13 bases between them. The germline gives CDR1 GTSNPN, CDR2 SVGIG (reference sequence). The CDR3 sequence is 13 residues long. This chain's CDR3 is CAWSVGGARTIYF. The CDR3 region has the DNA TGTGCCTGGAGTGTAGGGGGGGCGAGGACCATATATTTT.

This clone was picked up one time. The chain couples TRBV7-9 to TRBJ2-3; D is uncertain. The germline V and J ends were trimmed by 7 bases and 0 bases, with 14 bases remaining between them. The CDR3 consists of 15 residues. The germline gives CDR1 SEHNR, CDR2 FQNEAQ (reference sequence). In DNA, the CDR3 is TGTGCCAGCATCATAACCTACCCTAGCACAGATACGCAGTATTTT. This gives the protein CASIITYPSTDTQYF.

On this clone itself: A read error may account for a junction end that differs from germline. The CDR3 region has the DNA TGTGCCAGCAGATTGGGGCCAGGCAATGAGCAGTTCTTC. Its protein is CASRLGPGNEQFF. The J gene is TRBJ2-1, the V gene TRBV5-4, with TRBD1 as a possible D gene (5 bases). Germline V gene lookup returns CDR1 SGHNT and CDR2 YYREEE (reference sequence). The CDR3 spans 13 residues.